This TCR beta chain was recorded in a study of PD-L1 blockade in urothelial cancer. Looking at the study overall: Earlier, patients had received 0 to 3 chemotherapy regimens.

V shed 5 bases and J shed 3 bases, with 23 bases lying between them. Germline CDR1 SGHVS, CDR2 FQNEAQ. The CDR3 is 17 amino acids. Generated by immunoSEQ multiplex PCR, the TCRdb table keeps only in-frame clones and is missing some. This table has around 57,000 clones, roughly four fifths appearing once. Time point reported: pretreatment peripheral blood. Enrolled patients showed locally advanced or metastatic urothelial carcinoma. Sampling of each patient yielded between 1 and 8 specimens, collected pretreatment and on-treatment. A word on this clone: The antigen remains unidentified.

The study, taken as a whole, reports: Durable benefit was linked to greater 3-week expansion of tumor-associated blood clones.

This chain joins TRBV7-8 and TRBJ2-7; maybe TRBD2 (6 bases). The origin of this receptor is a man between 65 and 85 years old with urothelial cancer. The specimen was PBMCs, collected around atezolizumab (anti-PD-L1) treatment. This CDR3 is CASSPARRERRNYEQYF. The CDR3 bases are TGTGCCAGCAGCCCCGCCAGGAGGGAGCGGAGAAACTACGAGCAGTACTTC.